This TCR beta chain comes out of a study of T cell responses to AZD1222 COVID-19 vaccine. General study points: Reports say nearly half of spike-specific TCRs go after unmutated variant regions. Just five or six AZD1222 recipients were seropositive at baseline. Clonal diversity was possibly underestimated, and white British individuals and females predominated among donors.

The germline V and J ends were trimmed by 1 base and 5 bases, with 12 bases remaining between them. The CDR3 covers 14 residues. CDR1 and CDR2 (germline): LGHDT, YNNKEL (reference sequence). Details on this clone: As yet, its antigen is unknown.

The repertoire was sequenced with immunoSEQ multiplex PCR; TCRdb's copy has only in-frame clones and lacks some. The sample consists of about 270,000 clones, around 92% of them appearing once. The chain employs TRBV3-1 (or the pseudogene TRBV3-2) and TRBJ2-7; no clear D. The material was peripheral blood, obtained 28 days after the second AZD1222 dose. The sequence came from an adult who received the AZD1222 COVID-19 vaccine. The CDR3 loop is CASSQAGNNHEQYF. CDR3 nucleotides: TGTGCCAGCAGCCAAGCGGGCAATAATCACGAGCAGTACTTC.